What follows is one T cell receptor (beta chain) and its context. What it binds is unknown. The assay was immunoSEQ multiplex PCR, and TCRdb's table has in-frame clones only and misses some. The sample lists roughly 5,300 clones, around 71% occurring once. The data derive from a study of CD8 T cell repertoires and HIV-1 epitope variants. Overall study context: Tested: three Gag epitope families, Nef HW9 and YT9.

This TCR was recovered from a male donor with HIV. Sequencing used cultured CD8+ T cells derived from PBMCs.

In DNA form, the CDR3 reads TGTGCCAGCAGTCCTACTAGCTCCCACCGGGAGCAGTACTTC. Translating it yields CASSPTSSHREQYF. The chain joins TRBV14 to TRBJ2-7; tentatively, D is TRBD2 (6 bases). V dropped 6 bases and J dropped 7 bases, with 19 bases sitting between them. Per the germline V gene, CDR1 is SGHDN and CDR2 is FVKESK. The CDR3 consists of 14 residues.